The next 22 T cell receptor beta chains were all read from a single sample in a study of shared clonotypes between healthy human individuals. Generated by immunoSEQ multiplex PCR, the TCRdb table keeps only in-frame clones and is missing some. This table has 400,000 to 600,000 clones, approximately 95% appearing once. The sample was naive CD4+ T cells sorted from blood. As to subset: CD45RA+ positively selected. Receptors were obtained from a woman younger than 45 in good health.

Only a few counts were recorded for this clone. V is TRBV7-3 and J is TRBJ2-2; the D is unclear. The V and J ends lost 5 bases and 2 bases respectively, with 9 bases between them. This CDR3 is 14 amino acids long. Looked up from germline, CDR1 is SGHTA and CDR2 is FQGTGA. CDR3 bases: TGTGCCAGCAGCCAAAGCAGTAACACCGGGGAGCTGTTTTTT. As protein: CASSQSSNTGELFF.

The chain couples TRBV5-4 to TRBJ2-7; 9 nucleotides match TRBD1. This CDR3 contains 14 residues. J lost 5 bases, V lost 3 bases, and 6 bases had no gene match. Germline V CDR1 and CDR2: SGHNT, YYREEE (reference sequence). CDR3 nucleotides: TGTGCCAGCAGCTCGCCGGGACAGGGCGACGAGCAGTACTTC. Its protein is CASSSPGQGDEQYF.

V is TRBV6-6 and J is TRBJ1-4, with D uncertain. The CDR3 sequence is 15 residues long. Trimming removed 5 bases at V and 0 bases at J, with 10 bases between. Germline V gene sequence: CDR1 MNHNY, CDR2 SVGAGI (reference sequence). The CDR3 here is CASSVGPATNEKLFF. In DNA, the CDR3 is TGTGCCAGCAGTGTGGGTCCTGCAACTAATGAAAAACTGTTTTTT.

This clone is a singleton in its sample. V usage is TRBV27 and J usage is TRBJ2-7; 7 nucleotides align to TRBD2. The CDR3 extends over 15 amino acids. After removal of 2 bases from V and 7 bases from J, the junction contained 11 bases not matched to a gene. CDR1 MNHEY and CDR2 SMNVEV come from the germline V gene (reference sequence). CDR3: CASSLEIAGREEQYF. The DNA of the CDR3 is TGTGCCAGCAGTTTAGAGATAGCGGGTCGCGAGGAGCAGTACTTC.

The CDR3 is CASSLPPKSYQETQYF. The CDR3, as DNA: TGTGCCAGCTCACTACCCCCCAAAAGCTACCAAGAGACCCAGTACTTC. The chain employs TRBV18 and TRBJ2-5; D uncertain. Germline V gene lookup returns CDR1 KGHSH and CDR2 LQKENI. The CDR3 is 16 residues long. Trimming removed 4 bases at V and 0 bases at J, with 15 bases between.

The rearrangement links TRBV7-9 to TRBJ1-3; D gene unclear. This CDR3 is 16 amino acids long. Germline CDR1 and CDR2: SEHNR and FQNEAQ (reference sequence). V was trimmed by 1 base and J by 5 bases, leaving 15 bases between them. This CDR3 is CASSLEGGLRRNTIYF. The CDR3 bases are TGTGCCAGCAGCTTAGAGGGTGGTCTTCGTAGAAACACCATATATTTT. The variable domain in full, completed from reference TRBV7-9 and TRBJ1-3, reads DTGVSQNPRHKITKRGQNVTFRCDPISEHNRLYWYRQTLGQGPEFLTYFQNEAQLEKSRLLSDRFSAERPKGSFSTLEIQRTEQGDSAMYLCASSLEGGLRRNTIYFGEGSWLTVV.

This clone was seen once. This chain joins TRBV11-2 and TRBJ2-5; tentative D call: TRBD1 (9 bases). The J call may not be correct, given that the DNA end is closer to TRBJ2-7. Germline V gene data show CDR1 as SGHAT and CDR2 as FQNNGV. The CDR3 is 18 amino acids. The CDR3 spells CASIPGGDREDSSYEQYF. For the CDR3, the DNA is TGTGCCAGCATCCCGGGGGGGGACAGGGAAGACAGCTCCTACGAGCAGTACTTC.

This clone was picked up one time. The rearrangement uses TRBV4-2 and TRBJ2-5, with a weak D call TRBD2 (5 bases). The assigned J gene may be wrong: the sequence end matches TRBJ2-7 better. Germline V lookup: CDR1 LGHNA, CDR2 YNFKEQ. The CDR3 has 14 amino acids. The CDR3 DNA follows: TGTGCCAGCAGCCAAGAAGGAGGCTTCTACGAGCAGTACTTC. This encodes CASSQEGGFYEQYF.

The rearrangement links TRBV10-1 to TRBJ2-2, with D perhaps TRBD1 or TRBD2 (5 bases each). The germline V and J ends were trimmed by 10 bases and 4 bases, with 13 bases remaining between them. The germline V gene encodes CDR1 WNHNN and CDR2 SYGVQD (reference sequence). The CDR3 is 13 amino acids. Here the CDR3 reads CATQWGSTGELFF. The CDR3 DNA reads TGCGCCACCCAGTGGGGGTCCACCGGGGAGCTGTTTTTT.

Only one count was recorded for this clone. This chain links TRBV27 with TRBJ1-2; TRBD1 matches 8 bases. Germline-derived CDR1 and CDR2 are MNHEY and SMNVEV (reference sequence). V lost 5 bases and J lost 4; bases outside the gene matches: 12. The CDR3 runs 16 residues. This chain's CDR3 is CASSQSLQGAIYGYTF. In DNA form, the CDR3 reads TGTGCCAGCAGTCAATCCCTTCAGGGGGCCATCTATGGCTACACCTTC.

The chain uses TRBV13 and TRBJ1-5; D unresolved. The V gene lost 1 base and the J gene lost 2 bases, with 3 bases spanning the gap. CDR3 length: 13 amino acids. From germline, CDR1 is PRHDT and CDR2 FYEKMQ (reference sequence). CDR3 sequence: CASSLAGNQPQHF. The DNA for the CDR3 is TGTGCCAGCAGCTTAGCTGGCAATCAGCCCCAGCATTTT. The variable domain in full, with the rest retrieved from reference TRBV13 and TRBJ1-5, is AAGVIQSPRHLIKEKRETATLKCYPIPRHDTVYWYQQGPGQDPQFLISFYEKMQSDKGSIPDRFSAQQFSDYHSELNMSSLELGDSALYFCASSLAGNQPQHFGDGTRLSIL.

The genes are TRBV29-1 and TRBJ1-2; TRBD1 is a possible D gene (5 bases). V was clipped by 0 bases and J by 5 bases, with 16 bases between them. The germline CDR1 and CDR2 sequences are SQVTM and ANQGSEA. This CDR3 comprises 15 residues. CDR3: CSVEDRELPLYGYTF. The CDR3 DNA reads TGCAGCGTTGAAGACAGGGAATTACCCCTGTATGGCTACACCTTC.

The CDR3, as DNA: TGTGCCAGCAGCCTGGGGAAACAGACCGAGCAGTACTTC. Its translation: CASSLGKQTEQYF. V gene TRBV5-8 combines with J gene TRBJ2-7; D remains unclear. The CDR3 loop spans 13 amino acids. Germline V gives CDR1 SGHTS, CDR2 YDEGEE. The V gene lost 4 bases and the J gene lost 6 bases, with 14 bases spanning the gap.

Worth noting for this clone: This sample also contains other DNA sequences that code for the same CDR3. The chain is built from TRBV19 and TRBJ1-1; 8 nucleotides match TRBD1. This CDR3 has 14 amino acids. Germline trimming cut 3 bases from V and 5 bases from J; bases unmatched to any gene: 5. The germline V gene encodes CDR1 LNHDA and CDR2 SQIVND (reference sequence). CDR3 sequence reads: CASSIQGARTEAFF. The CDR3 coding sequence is TGTGCCAGTAGTATCCAGGGGGCCCGGACTGAAGCTTTCTTT.

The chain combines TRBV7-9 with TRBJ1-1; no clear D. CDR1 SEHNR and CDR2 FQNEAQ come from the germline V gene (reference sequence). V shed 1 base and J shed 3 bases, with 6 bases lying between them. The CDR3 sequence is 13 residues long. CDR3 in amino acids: CASSLEVDTEAFF. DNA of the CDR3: TGTGCCAGCAGCTTAGAGGTGGACACTGAAGCTTTCTTT.

Here the CDR3 reads CASSIEAGSSYEQYF. The CDR3 nucleotides read TGTGCCAGTAGTATAGAAGCAGGGAGCTCCTACGAGCAGTACTTC. V and J are TRBV19 and TRBJ2-7, with D tentatively TRBD1 or TRBD2 (5 bases each). The germline V and J ends were trimmed by 0 bases and 0 bases, with 9 bases remaining between them. Germline lookup yields CDR1 LNHDA and CDR2 SQIVND (reference sequence). The CDR3 runs to 15 residues.

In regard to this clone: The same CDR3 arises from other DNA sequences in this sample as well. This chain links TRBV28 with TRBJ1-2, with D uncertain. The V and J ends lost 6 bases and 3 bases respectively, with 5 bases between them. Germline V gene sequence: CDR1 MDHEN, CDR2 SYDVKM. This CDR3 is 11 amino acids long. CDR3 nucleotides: TGTGCCAGCAGCTCATACTATGGCTACACCTTC. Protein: CASSSYYGYTF.

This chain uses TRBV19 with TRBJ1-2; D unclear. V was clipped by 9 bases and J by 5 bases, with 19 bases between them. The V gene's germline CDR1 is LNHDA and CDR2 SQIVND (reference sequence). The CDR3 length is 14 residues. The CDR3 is CASRDSPDLYGYTF. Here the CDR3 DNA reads TGTGCCAGCCGCGACTCCCCCGACCTATATGGCTACACCTTC.

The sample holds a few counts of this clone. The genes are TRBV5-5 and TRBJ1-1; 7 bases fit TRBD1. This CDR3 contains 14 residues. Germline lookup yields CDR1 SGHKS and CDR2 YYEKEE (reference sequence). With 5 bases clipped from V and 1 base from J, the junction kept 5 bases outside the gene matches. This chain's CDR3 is CASRPTGSNTEAFF. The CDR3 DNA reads TGTGCCAGCAGACCGACAGGGTCGAACACTGAAGCTTTCTTT. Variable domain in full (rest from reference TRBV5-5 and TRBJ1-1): DAGVTQSPTHLIKTRGQQVTLRCSPISGHKSVSWYQQVLGQGPQFIFQYYEKEERGRGNFPDRFSARQFPNYSSELNVNALLLGDSALYLCASRPTGSNTEAFFGQGTRLTVV.

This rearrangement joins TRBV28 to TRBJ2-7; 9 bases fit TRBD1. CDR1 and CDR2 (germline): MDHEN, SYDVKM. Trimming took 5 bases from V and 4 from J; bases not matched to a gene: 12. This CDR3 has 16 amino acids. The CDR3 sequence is CASSLDLGQGGYEQYF. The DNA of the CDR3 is TGTGCCAGCAGTCTAGATTTGGGACAGGGTGGGTACGAGCAGTACTTC.

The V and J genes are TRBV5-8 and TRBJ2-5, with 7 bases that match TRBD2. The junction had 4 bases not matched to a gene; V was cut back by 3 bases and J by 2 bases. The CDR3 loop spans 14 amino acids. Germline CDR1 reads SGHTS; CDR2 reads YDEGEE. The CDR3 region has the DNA TGTGCCAGCAGCTCAGGGACTACTCAAGAGACCCAGTACTTC. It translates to CASSSGTTQETQYF. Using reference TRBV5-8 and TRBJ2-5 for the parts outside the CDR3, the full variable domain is EAGVTQSPTHLIKTRGQQATLRCSPISGHTSVYWYQQALGLGLQFLLWYDEGEERNRGNFPPRFSGRQFPNYSSELNVNALELEDSALYLCASSSGTTQETQYFGPGTRLLVL.

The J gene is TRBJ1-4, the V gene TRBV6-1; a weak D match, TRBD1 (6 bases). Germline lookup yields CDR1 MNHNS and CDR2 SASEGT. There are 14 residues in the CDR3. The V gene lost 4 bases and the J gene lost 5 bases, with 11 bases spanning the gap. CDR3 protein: CASSGQASNEKLFF. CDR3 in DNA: TGTGCCAGCAGTGGACAGGCCTCCAATGAAAAACTGTTTTTT.